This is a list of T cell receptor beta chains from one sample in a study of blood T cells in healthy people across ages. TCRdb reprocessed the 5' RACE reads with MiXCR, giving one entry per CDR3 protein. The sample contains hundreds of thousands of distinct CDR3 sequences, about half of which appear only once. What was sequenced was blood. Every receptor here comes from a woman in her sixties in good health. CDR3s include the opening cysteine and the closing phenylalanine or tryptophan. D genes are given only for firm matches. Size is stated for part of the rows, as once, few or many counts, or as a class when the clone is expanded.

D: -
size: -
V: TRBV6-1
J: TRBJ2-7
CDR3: CASSESHGPYEQYF
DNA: TGTGCCAGCAGTGAAAGCCATGGGCCCTACGAGCAGTACTTC

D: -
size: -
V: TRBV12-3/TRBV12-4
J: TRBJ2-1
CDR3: CASVGGGSPYNEQFF
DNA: TGTGCCAGCGTGGGGGGCGGGAGCCCCTACAATGAGCAGTTCTTC

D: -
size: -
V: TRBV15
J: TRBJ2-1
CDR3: CATSRALGSEQFF
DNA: TGTGCCACCAGCAGGGCACTAGGTAGTGAGCAGTTCTTC

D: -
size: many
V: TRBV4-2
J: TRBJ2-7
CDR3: CASSLRGGDSYEQYF
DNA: TGTGCCAGCAGCCTAAGGGGAGGAGACTCCTACGAGCAGTACTTC

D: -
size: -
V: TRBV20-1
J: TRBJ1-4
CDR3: CSAWVLGTNEKLFF
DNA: TGCAGTGCTTGGGTCCTGGGAACTAATGAAAAACTGTTTTTT

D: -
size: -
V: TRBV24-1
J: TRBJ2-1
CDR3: CATSSLLAPYNEQFF
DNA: TGTGCCACCAGTAGTCTCCTAGCTCCCTACAATGAGCAGTTCTTC

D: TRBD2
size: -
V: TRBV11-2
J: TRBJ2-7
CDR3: CASSTPLAGVCEQYF
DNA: TGTGCCAGCAGCACCCCACTAGCGGGAGTTTGCGAGCAGTACTTC

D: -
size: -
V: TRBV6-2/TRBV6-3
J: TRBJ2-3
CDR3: CASSYWRESTDTQYF
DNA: TGTGCCAGCAGTTACTGGCGGGAAAGCACAGATACGCAGTATTTT

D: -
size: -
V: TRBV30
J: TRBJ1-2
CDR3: CAWSLGDIDGYTF
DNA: TGTGCCTGGAGTTTAGGAGACATCGATGGCTACACCTTC

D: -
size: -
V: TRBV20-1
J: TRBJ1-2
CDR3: CSAPRGGGYGYTF
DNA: TGCAGTGCCCCGAGGGGGGGAGGTTATGGCTACACCTTC

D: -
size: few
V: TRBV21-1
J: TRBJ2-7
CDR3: CASFPTRTQTYEQYF
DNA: TGTGCCAGTTTTCCCACCCGGACTCAAACCTACGAGCAGTACTTC

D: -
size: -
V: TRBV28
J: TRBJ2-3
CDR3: CASNGYTDTQYF
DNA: TGTGCCAGCAACGGGTACACAGATACGCAGTATTTT

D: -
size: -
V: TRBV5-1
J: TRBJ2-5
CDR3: CASSLEGLWETQYF
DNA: TGCGCCAGCAGCTTGGAAGGGCTCTGGGAGACCCAGTACTTC

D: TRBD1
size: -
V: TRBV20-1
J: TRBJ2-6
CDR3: CSAWTGGIGANVLTF
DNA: TGCAGTGCTTGGACAGGGGGCATTGGGGCCAACGTCCTGACTTTC

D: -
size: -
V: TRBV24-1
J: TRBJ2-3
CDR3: CATSDPRARGADTQYF
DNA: TGTGCCACCAGTGATCCCCGGGCCAGGGGGGCAGATACGCAGTATTTT

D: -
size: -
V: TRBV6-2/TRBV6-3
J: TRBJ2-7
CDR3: CASSYGQGGEQYF
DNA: TGTGCCAGCAGTTACGGTCAAGGGGGCGAGCAGTACTTC

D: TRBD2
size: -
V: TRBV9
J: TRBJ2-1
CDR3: CASSDTSGRDGNEQFF
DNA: TGTGCCAGCAGCGACACTAGCGGGAGGGATGGGAATGAGCAGTTCTTC

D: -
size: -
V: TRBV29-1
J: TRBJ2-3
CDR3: CSVGQGKAQYF
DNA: TGCAGCGTTGGGCAGGGGAAGGCGCAGTATTTT

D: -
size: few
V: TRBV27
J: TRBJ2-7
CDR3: CASSFGLASVEQYF
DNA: TGTGCCAGCAGTTTTGGTCTAGCAAGCGTCGAGCAGTACTTC

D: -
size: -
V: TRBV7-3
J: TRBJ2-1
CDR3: CASSPTTLTANEQFF
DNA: TGTGCCAGCAGCCCCACAACCCTAACGGCAAATGAGCAGTTCTTC

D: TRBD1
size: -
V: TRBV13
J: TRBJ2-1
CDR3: CASSLTGGVVPEQFF
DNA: TGTGCCAGCAGCTTAACAGGGGGCGTTGTTCCCGAGCAGTTCTTC

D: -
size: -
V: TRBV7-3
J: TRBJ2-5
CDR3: CASSSIHGGTQYF
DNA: TGTGCCAGCAGCTCCATCCATGGGGGGACCCAGTACTTT

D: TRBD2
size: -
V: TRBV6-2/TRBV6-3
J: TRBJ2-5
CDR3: CASIRTSGAGETQYF
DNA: TGTGCCAGCATCAGGACTAGCGGAGCGGGGGAGACCCAGTACTTC

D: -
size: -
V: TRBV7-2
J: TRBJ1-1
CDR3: CASSVFFMNTEAFF
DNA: TGTGCCAGCAGCGTATTCTTCATGAACACTGAAGCTTTCTTT

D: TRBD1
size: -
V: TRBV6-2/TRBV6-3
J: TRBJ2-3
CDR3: CASSYSPGQGSTGTQYF
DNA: TGTGCCAGCAGTTACTCTCCGGGACAGGGTAGCACAGGTACGCAGTATTTT

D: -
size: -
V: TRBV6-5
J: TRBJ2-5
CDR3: CASSYSGGREETQYF
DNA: TGTGCCAGCAGTTACTCCGGGGGTCGGGAAGAGACCCAGTACTTC

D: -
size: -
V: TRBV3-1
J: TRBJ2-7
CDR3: CASSQRTASYEQYF
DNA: TGTGCCAGCAGCCAACGGACAGCTTCCTACGAGCAGTACTTC

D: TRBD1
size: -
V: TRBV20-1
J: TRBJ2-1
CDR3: CSARTGTGNYEQFF
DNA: TGCAGTGCCCGTACCGGGACAGGGAACTACGAGCAGTTCTTC

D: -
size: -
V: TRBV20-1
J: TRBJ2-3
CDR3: CSAPDGRRTDTQYF
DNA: TGCAGTGCTCCGGACGGGAGACGCACAGATACGCAGTATTTT

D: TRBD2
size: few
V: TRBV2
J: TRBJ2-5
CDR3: CASRAGSGRVGQETQYF
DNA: TGTGCCAGCAGGGCCGGTAGCGGGAGAGTAGGCCAAGAGACCCAGTACTTC

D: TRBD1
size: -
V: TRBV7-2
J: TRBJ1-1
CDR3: CASSYTGDGTEAFF
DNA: TGTGCCAGCAGCTACACAGGGGATGGCACTGAAGCTTTCTTT

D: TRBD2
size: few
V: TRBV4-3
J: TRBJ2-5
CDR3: CASSRGTSGDQETQYF
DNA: TGCGCCAGCAGCCGTGGGACTAGCGGGGACCAAGAGACCCAGTACTTC

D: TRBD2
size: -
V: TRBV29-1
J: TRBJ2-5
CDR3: CSVDGLAAETQYF
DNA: TGCAGCGTTGATGGACTAGCTGCGGAGACCCAGTACTTC

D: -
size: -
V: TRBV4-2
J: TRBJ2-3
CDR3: CASSQEQNTDTQYF
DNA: TGTGCCAGCAGCCAAGAACAAAACACAGATACGCAGTATTTT

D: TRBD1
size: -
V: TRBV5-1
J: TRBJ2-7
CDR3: CASSPRTGQGALEQYF
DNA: TGCGCCAGCAGCCCAAGGACGGGACAGGGGGCCCTCGAGCAGTACTTC

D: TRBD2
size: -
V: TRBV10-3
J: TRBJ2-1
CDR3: CAIKGTSGPYNEQFF
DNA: TGTGCCATCAAAGGGACTAGCGGGCCCTACAATGAGCAGTTCTTC

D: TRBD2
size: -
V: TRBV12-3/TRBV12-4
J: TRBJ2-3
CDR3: CASSSRGRGLAGVRGPTDTQYF
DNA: TGTGCCAGCAGTTCCCGGGGTCGGGGACTAGCGGGAGTAAGAGGGCCCACAGATACGCAGTATTTT

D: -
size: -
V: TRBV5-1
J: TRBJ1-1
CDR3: CASNEGNDRRSGTEAFF
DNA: TGCGCCAGCAACGAGGGAAACGACAGGCGTTCGGGCACTGAAGCTTTCTTT

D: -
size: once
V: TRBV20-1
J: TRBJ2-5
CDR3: CSASPPLARETQYF
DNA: TGCAGTGCTAGTCCCCCACTGGCCAGAGAGACCCAGTACTTC

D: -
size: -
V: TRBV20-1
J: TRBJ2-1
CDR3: CSAELSEQFF
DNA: TGCAGTGCCGAGTTAAGTGAGCAGTTCTTC

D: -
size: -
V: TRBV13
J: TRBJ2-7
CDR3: CASSARGQPYEQYF
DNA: TGTGCCAGCAGCGCAAGAGGACAGCCCTACGAGCAGTACTTC

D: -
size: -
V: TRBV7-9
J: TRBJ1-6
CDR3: CASSLRGSISPLHF
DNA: TGTGCCAGCAGCTTGCGGGGAAGTATTTCACCCCTCCACTTT

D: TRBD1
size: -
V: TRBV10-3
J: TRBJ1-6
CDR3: CAISPGTGSRSPLHF
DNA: TGTGCCATCAGTCCCGGGACAGGGAGCCGTTCACCCCTCCACTTT

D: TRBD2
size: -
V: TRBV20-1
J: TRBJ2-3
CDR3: CSASEAGVGDTQYF
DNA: TGCAGTGCTAGTGAGGCGGGAGTGGGAGATACGCAGTATTTT

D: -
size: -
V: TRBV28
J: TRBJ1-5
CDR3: CASSLGRGAWNQPQHF
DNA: TGTGCCAGCAGTTTAGGTAGAGGGGCTTGGAATCAGCCCCAGCATTTT

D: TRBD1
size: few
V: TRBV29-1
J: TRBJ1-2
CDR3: CSALDRGSSIYGYTF
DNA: TGCAGCGCCCTGGACAGGGGAAGCAGTATCTATGGCTACACCTTC

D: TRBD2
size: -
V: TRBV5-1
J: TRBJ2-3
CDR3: CASSLSSGYTDTQYF
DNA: TGCGCCAGCAGCTTGTCTAGCGGCTACACAGATACGCAGTATTTT

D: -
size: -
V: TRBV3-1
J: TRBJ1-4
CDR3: CASSQFGRGRAEKLFF
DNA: TGTGCCAGCAGCCAATTTGGCAGAGGGCGGGCTGAAAAACTGTTTTTT

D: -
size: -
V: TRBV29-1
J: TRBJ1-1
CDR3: CSAAIQGNTEAFF
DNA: TGCAGCGCCGCTATACAGGGGAACACTGAAGCTTTCTTT

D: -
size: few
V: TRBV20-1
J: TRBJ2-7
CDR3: CSASGGTPASYEQYF
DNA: TGCAGTGCTAGCGGGGGAACTCCAGCTTCCTACGAGCAGTACTTC

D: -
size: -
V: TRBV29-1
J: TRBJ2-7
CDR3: CSVELPSIDEQYF
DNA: TGCAGCGTTGAGCTGCCTAGCATAGACGAGCAGTACTTC

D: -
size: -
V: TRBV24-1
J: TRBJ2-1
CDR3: CAPLANNEQFF
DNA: TGTGCCCCCTTGGCAAACAATGAGCAGTTCTTC

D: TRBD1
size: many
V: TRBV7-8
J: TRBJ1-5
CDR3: CASSARQGAVSNQPQHF
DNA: TGTGCCAGCAGCGCCAGACAGGGGGCGGTTAGCAATCAGCCCCAGCATTTT

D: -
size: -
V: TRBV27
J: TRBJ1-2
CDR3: CASRDGNYGYTF
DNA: TGTGCCAGCAGAGACGGCAACTATGGCTACACCTTC